These T cell receptor beta chains were read from a single sample in a study of early T cells in non-severe SARS-CoV-2 infection. TCRdb redid the calling of the 5' RACE reads with MiXCR, one entry per CDR3 protein. This sample has some 87,000 distinct CDR3 sequences, with roughly 15% found just once. The specimen sequenced was whole blood. All receptors come from an adult who was a healthcare worker with PCR-confirmed SARS-CoV-2 infection or an uninfected control (not recorded which). The CDR3 runs from the conserved cysteine through the conserved F or W. A D gene is named only where the DNA matches it firmly. Rows may omit the clone size; those that give it use once, few, many or a size class.

abundance,v_gene,j_gene,d_gene,CDR3nt,CDR3aa
many,TRBV15,TRBJ2-5,TRBD1,TGTGCCACCAAAGTAGGCGGGGGACAGGGGAAGACCCAGTACTTC,CATKVGGGQGKTQYF
-,TRBV27,TRBJ1-1,-,TGTGCCACCGTTTCTTGGAACACTGAAGCTTTCTTT,CATVSWNTEAFF
many,TRBV12-5,TRBJ2-5,-,TGTGCTAGTGGTTTGCCCCGAAGGGGAGAGACCCAGTACTTC,CASGLPRRGETQYF
-,TRBV7-2,TRBJ2-7,-,TGTGCCAGCAGGGGCGGACAACCTATCTCCTACGAGCAGTACTTC,CASRGGQPISYEQYF
few,TRBV20-1,TRBJ1-2,TRBD1,TGCAGTGCTGGGACAGGGAACTATGGCTACACCTTC,CSAGTGNYGYTF
few,TRBV5-1,TRBJ2-2,-,TGCGCCAGCAGCTTGGTGATGGCCGGGGAGCTGTTTTTT,CASSLVMAGELFF
many,TRBV11-2,TRBJ2-2,TRBD2,TGTGCCAGCAGCCTAGGAGGACTAGCGGGGGGCCCACTCCGGGAGCTGTTTTTT,CASSLGGLAGGPLRELFF
-,TRBV20-1,TRBJ1-2,-,TGCAGTGCCACGGAATCCCCCGGGGGCTACACCTTC,CSATESPGGYTF
few,TRBV20-1,TRBJ1-2,-,TGCAGTGCCTCCGGAGGGCTAGACTATGGCTACACCTTC,CSASGGLDYGYTF
many,TRBV27,TRBJ2-5,-,TGTGCCAGCAGTTCTATGACAGGCCGGGAGACCCAGTACTTC,CASSSMTGRETQYF
many,TRBV18,TRBJ1-1,-,TGTGCCAGCGGTCGGCTGGTTCCTGAAGCTTTCTTT,CASGRLVPEAFF
few,TRBV5-4,TRBJ2-3,-,TGTGCCAGCAGCTTGCCGGGACCGACCGGGGATACGCAGTATTTT,CASSLPGPTGDTQYF
many,TRBV19,TRBJ1-2,-,TGTGCCAGCAGTGTAGCTAACTATGGCTACACCTTC,CASSVANYGYTF
few,TRBV7-2,TRBJ2-5,-,TGTGCCAGCAGCTCCCAGGGGGGGAGTGAGACCCAGTACTTC,CASSSQGGSETQYF
-,TRBV12-3/TRBV12-4,TRBJ2-1,TRBD1,TGTGCCAGCAGCTGGACAGGTCAGAAGCAGTTCTTC,CASSWTGQKQFF
few,TRBV7-9,TRBJ1-2,-,TGTGCCAGCAGCCCGCCCCAGGTACCCCCGGGAGGCTACACCTTC,CASSPPQVPPGGYTF
-,TRBV5-1,TRBJ2-1,TRBD1,TGCGCCAGCAGCAACCCAGGGGGCGCCTACAATGAGCAGTTCTTC,CASSNPGGAYNEQFF
few,TRBV29-1,TRBJ2-7,-,TGCAGCGTCCGCTTCTCCGCGCCCTACGAGCAGTACTTC,CSVRFSAPYEQYF
many,TRBV5-1,TRBJ2-1,-,TGCGCCAGCAGCTTGATTGCTGGGGCCCACTACAATGAGCAGTTCTTC,CASSLIAGAHYNEQFF
many,TRBV29-1,TRBJ2-4,-,TGCAGCGTTGCTAGGGGGGACATTCAGTACTTC,CSVARGDIQYF
few,TRBV11-2,TRBJ2-7,-,TGTGCCAGCAGCCAAACGGACTACGAGCAGTACTTC,CASSQTDYEQYF
few,TRBV5-1,TRBJ1-1,-,TGCGCCAGCAGCAATCCGGGGATTTCTGAAGCTTTCTTT,CASSNPGISEAFF
many,TRBV4-2,TRBJ2-4,TRBD1,TGTGCCAGCAGCCAAGCGCTTACGGGACAGGGGGCTGACATTCAGTACTTC,CASSQALTGQGADIQYF
few,TRBV29-1,TRBJ2-5,TRBD1,TGCAGCGTTGCGGCCGGGACAGGGTGGGAGACCCAGTACTTC,CSVAAGTGWETQYF
many,TRBV5-4,TRBJ2-1,-,TGTGCCAGCAGCTTGGCTGGTGGTGGGGCACCCTACAATGAGCAGTTCTTC,CASSLAGGGAPYNEQFF
many,TRBV6-2/TRBV6-3,TRBJ1-4,-,TGTGCCAGCAGTTATGACAGCCAAGCTGAAAAACTGTTTTTT,CASSYDSQAEKLFF
many,TRBV7-8,TRBJ2-7,-,TGTGCCAGCAGCCGAAATCGGGAGAACTACGAGCAGTACTTC,CASSRNRENYEQYF
many,TRBV20-1,TRBJ1-1,-,TGCAGTGCTAGAGATCCCAAGAACACTGAAGCTTTCTTT,CSARDPKNTEAFF
many,TRBV6-1,TRBJ2-2,-,TGTGCCAGCCGAAAAACAGTCACCGGGGAGCTGTTTTTT,CASRKTVTGELFF
many,TRBV2,TRBJ2-3,TRBD2,TGTGCCAGCAGTGTGGAGGCGGGGGGAAACACAGATACGCAGTATTTT,CASSVEAGGNTDTQYF
-,TRBV6-1,TRBJ2-1,-,TGTGCCAGCAGAACGCTCGGAGCGGAGACCTACAATGAGCAGTTCTTC,CASRTLGAETYNEQFF
few,TRBV7-6,TRBJ1-1,-,TGTGCCAGCAGCACATCGGCAGGGAGGGCGAACACTGAAGCTTTCTTT,CASSTSAGRANTEAFF
many,TRBV7-8,TRBJ1-5,-,TGTGCCAGCAGCTTAGCTGGGGGGCAGGGCCGCAATGACAATCAGCCCCAGCATTTT,CASSLAGGQGRNDNQPQHF
many,TRBV25-1,TRBJ2-1,-,TGTGCCAGCAGTGACCCCGGCCAGGGAAAGGACAATGAGCAGTTCTTC,CASSDPGQGKDNEQFF
few,TRBV7-6,TRBJ1-2,-,TGTGCCAGCAGCTCCAATGCGGCAGGGCCCGACCGGGACTATGGCTACACCTTC,CASSSNAAGPDRDYGYTF
-,TRBV5-6,TRBJ1-1,TRBD1,TGTGCCAGCAGCTTGGGGCCGGGACAGCCTGAAGCTTTCTTT,CASSLGPGQPEAFF
many,TRBV10-3,TRBJ2-5,TRBD2,TGTGCCACGGGACTAGCGGGGAATCAAGAGACCCAGTACTTC,CATGLAGNQETQYF